The subject of this entry is one T cell receptor beta chain. The target antigen is unknown. This sample is part of a study of graft-versus-host responses after intestinal transplantation. At the level of the study: All recipients got anti-thymocyte globulin induction, then tacrolimus and steroids for about 3 years.

Study-wide findings and caveats: High graft-versus-host to host-versus-graft clonal ratios were seen in allografts of patients with graft-donor T cell macrochimerism. Among circulating GvH clones, peak levels were associated with early post-transplant declines in HvG clones.

The assay was immunoSEQ multiplex PCR, and TCRdb's table has in-frame clones only and misses some. Of approximately 82,000 clones in the sample, 85% to 95% were seen once. This receptor was identified in a human donor who was the organ donor for an intestinal transplant. The sample was unstimulated CD8+ T cells sorted from spleen or lymph node cells, taken before transplant.

The CDR3 DNA sequence: TGTGCCAGCCTAGACTACGAGCAGTACTTC. Encoded protein: CASLDYEQYF. V gene TRBV6-1 combines with J gene TRBJ2-7, with no clear D. The germline V gene encodes CDR1 MNHNS and CDR2 SASEGT. CDR3 length: 10 residues. V dropped 8 bases and J dropped 3 bases, with 5 bases sitting between them.